The entry below gives a single T cell receptor (beta chain) sequence along with its context. The length of the CDR3 is 13 residues. Losses at the gene ends were 10 bases for V and 1 base for J; bases not matched to a gene: 4. Germline V gene sequence: CDR1 SEHNR, CDR2 FQNEAQ (reference sequence). Data came from immunoSEQ multiplex PCR; TCRdb stores just in-frame clones and leaves some out. There are 200,000 to 250,000 clones in the sample; roughly 89% occur only once, and 2% to 3% lies in the top ten. The sample originates from a study of blood T cell repertoires in COVID-19. Study overall: PBMCs, B-cell-depleted T cells, or T cells were the source of the cDNA or gDNA that made up the material.

The sequenced material came from PBMCs or T cells enriched from blood (not recorded which). The V gene is TRBV7-9, the J gene TRBJ1-1; 9 bases agree with TRBD1. The TCR sequence derives from a woman in her 30s with acute COVID-19. CDR3 nucleotide sequence: TGTGCCACCTCGGGACAGGGGAACACTGAAGCTTTCTTT. It is translated as CATSGQGNTEAFF. Together with reference TRBV7-9 and TRBJ1-1, the CDR3 gives the full variable domain: DTGVSQNPRHKITKRGQNVTFRCDPISEHNRLYWYRQTLGQGPEFLTYFQNEAQLEKSRLLSDRFSAERPKGSFSTLEIQRTEQGDSAMYLCATSGQGNTEAFFGQGTRLTVV.